This T cell receptor beta chain was retrieved from a study of cytomegalovirus exposure and HLA in healthy donors. Study-wide findings and caveats: The authors confirmed in vitro that a few CMV-associated chains were specific for CMV antigens.

With 60 Vbeta and 13 Jbeta primers, the PCR was carried out. The assay was immunoSEQ multiplex PCR, and TCRdb's table has in-frame clones only and misses some. The sample yields 200,000 to 250,000 clones, 77% seen once. The CDR3 length is 13 residues. Germline V lookup: CDR1 SGHRS, CDR2 YFSETQ. Between the trimmed V and J ends, which lost 4 bases and 6 bases, there was a span of 11 bases. To note about this clone: As yet, its antigen is unknown.

Sample: PBMCs. This chain joins TRBV5-1 and TRBJ1-3; TRBD1 might be the D (6 bases). This sequence was found in an older woman in good health and CMV-seropositive. The CDR3 sequence: CASSPGQLNTIYF. The CDR3 DNA sequence: TGCGCCAGCAGCCCCGGACAGTTAAACACCATATATTTT.